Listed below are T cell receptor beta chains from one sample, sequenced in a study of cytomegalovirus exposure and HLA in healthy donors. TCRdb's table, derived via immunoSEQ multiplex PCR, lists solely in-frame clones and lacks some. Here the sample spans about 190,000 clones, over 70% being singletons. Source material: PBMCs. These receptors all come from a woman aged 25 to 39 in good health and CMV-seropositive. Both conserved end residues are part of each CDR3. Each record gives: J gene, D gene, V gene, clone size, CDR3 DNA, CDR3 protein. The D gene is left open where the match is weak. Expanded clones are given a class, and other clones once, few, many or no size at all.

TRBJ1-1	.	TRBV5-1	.	TGCGCCAGCAGCTTTTTGGCGGACAGTAGGGCTGAAGCTTTCTTT	CASSFLADSRAEAFF
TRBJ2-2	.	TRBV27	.	TGTGCCAGCAGTTTGAGTGTGATTGTAAACACCGGGGAGCTGTTTTTT	CASSLSVIVNTGELFF
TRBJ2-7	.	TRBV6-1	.	TGTGCCAGCAGAGTAAATTGGCAGGACTCCTACGAGCAGTACTTC	CASRVNWQDSYEQYF
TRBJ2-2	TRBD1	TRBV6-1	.	TGTGCCAGCAGTGCGGAACAGGGGAGCACCGGGGAGCTGTTTTTT	CASSAEQGSTGELFF
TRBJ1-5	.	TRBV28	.	TGTGCCAGCAGTTCAACACAGGGTTACGCTCAGCCCCAGCATTTT	CASSSTQGYAQPQHF
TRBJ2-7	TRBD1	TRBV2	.	TGTGCCAGCTTGGGACAGGGCTCCTACGAGCAGTACTTC	CASLGQGSYEQYF
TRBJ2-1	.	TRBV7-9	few	TGTGCCAGCAGCTTAGTCCTCAGTGAGCAGTTCTTC	CASSLVLSEQFF
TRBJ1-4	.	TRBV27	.	TGTGCCAGCAGTTTATCTCCCCACGGCGGGCCGATATTGTTTTTT	CASSLSPHGGPILFF
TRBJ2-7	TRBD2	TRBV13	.	TGTGCCAGCAGCTCACGTTTGGGACTAGCGGGTTCCGAGCAGTACTTC	CASSSRLGLAGSEQYF
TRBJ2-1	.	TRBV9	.	TGTGCCAGCAGCGCCCGGGGACACCAGGACAATGAGCAGTTCTTC	CASSARGHQDNEQFF
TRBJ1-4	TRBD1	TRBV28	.	TGTGCCAGCAGTTTGTCAGGGGGCGTTATTAATGAAAAACTGTTTTTT	CASSLSGGVINEKLFF
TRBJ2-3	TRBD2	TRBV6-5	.	TGTGCCAGCAGTTCCTTGACTAGCGGGAGTGATACGCAGTATTTT	CASSSLTSGSDTQYF
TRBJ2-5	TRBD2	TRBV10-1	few	TGCGCCAGCAGTGATCCCGGACTGGCGGGAGGGGGGGAGACCCAGTACTTC	CASSDPGLAGGGETQYF
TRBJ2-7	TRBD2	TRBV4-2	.	TGTGCCAGCAGCCATTCCCGGGGGGCCTACGAGCAGTACTTC	CASSHSRGAYEQYF
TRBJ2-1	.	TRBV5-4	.	TGTGCCAGCAGCCCAGAACTAGTAGAATACAATGAGCAGTTCTTC	CASSPELVEYNEQFF
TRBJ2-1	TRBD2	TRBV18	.	TGTGCCAGCTCACTTACCCTCGCTAGCGGGACATTCTCCTACAATGAGCAGTTCTTC	CASSLTLASGTFSYNEQFF
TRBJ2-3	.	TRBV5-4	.	TGTGCCAGCAGCTCGGGGGACACAGATACGCAGTATTTT	CASSSGDTDTQYF
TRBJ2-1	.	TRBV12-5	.	TGTGCTAGTGGTTTACGGGATGAGCAGTTCTTC	CASGLRDEQFF
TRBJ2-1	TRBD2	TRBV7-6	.	TGTGCCAGCAGCTCTCGGACTAGCGGGAGCGGTGAGCAGTTCTTC	CASSSRTSGSGEQFF